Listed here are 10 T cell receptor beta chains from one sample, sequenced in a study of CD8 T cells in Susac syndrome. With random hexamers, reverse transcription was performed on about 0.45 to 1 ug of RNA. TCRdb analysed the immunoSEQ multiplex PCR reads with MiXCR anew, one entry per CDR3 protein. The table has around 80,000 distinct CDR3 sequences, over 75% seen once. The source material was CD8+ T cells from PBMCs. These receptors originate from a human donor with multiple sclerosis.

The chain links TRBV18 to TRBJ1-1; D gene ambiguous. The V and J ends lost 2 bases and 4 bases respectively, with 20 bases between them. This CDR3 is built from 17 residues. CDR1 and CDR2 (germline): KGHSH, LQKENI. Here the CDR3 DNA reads TGTGCCAGCTCACCAACTTCGCGGAACCGGGGAGGCACTGAAGCTTTCTTT. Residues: CASSPTSRNRGGTEAFF. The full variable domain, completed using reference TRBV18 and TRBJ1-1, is NAGVMQNPRHLVRRRGQEARLRCSPMKGHSHVYWYRQLPEEGLKFMVYLQKENIIDESGMPKERFSAEFPKEGPSILRIQQVVRGDSAAYFCASSPTSRNRGGTEAFFGQGTRLTVV.

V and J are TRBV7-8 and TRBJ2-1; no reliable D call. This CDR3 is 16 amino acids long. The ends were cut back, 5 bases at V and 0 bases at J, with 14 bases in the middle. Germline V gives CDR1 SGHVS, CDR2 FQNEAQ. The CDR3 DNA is TGTGCCAGCAGCCTACGGGTGCGGATCTCCTACAATGAGCAGTTCTTC. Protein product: CASSLRVRISYNEQFF.

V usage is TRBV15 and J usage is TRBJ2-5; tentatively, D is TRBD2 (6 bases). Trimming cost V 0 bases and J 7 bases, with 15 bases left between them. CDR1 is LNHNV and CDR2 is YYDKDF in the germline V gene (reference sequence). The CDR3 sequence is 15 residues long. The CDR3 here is CATSRDLDLGGTQYF. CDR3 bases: TGTGCCACCAGCAGAGATCTAGACTTGGGAGGGACCCAGTACTTC.

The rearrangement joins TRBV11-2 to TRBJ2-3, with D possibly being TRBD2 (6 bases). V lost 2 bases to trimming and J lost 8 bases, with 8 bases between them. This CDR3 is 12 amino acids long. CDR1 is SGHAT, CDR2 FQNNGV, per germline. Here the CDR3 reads CASSLLEGTQYF. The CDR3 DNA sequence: TGTGCCAGCAGCTTATTGGAGGGTACGCAGTATTTT.

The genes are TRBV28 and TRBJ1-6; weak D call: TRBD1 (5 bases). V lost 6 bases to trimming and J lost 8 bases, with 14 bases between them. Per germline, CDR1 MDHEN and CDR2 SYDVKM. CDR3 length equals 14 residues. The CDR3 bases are TGTGCCAGCAGAAGGGCAGGGCTTCATTCACCCCTCCACTTT. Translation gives CASRRAGLHSPLHF. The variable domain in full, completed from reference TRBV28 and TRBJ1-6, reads DVKVTQSSRYLVKRTGEKVFLECVQDMDHENMFWYRQDPGLGLRLIYFSYDVKMKEKGDIPEGYSVSREKKERFSLILESASTNQTSMYLCASRRAGLHSPLHFGNGTRLTVT.

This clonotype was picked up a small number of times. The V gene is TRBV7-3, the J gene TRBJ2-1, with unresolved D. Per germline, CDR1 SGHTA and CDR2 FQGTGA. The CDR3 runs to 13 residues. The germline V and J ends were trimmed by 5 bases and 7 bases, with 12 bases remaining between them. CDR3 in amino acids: CASSGRSGNEQFF. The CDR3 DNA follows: TGTGCCAGCAGCGGTCGATCCGGGAATGAGCAGTTCTTC.

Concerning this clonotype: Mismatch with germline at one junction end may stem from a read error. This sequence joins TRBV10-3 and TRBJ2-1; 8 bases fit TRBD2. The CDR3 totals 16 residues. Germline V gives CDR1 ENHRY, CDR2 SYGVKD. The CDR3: CATSGWEREISNEQFF. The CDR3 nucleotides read TGTGCCACCAGTGGTTGGGAGCGGGAGATTTCCAATGAGCAGTTCTTC.

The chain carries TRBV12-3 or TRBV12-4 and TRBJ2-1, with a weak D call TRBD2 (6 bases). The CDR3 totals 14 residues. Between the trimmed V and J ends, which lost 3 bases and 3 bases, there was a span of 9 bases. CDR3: CASSFGGLYNEQFF. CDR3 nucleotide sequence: TGTGCCAGCAGTTTCGGAGGGCTCTACAATGAGCAGTTCTTC.

For the CDR3, the DNA is TGTGCCAGCAGCTTAGTGGCTATCACAGATACGCAGTATTTT. Its protein is CASSLVAITDTQYF. The chain is built from TRBV13 and TRBJ2-3; D not certain. The V end was cut by 1 base, the J end by 2 bases, with 7 bases between. Per germline, CDR1 PRHDT and CDR2 FYEKMQ (reference sequence). The CDR3 runs to 14 residues. The entire variable domain, with the rest obtained from reference TRBV13 and TRBJ2-3, is as follows: AAGVIQSPRHLIKEKRETATLKCYPIPRHDTVYWYQQGPGQDPQFLISFYEKMQSDKGSIPDRFSAQQFSDYHSELNMSSLELGDSALYFCASSLVAITDTQYFGPGTRLTVL.

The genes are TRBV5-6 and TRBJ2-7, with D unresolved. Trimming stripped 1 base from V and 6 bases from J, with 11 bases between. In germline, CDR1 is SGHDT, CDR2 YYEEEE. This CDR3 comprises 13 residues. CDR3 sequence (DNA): TGTGCCAGCAGCTTGTTTCAGGCCTCCGAGCAGTACTTC. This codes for CASSLFQASEQYF.